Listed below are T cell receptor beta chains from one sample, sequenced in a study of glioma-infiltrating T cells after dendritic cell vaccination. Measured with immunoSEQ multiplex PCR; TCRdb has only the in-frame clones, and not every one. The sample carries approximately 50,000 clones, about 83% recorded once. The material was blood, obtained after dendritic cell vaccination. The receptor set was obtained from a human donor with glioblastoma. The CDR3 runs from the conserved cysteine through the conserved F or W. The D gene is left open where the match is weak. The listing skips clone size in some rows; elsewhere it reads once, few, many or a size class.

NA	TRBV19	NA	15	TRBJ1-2	CASSIKVRDQYGYTF	TGTGCCAGTAGTATAAAAGTCCGGGATCAGTATGGCTACACCTTC
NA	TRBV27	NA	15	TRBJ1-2	CASSIRRGSGDGYTF	TGTGCCAGCTCCATTCGGCGGGGCAGTGGGGATGGCTACACCTTC
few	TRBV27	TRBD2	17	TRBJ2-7	CASSFASGGTYAYEQYF	TGTGCCAGCAGTTTCGCTAGCGGGGGGACCTATGCCTACGAGCAGTACTTC
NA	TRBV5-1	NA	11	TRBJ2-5	CASRAAETQYF	TGCGCCAGCAGGGCGGCGGAGACCCAGTACTTC
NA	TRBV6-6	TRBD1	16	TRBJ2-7	CASSTGQSFNSYEQYF	TGTGCCAGCAGTACGGGACAGTCATTCAACTCCTACGAGCAGTACTTC
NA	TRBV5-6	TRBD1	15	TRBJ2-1	CASSSSDRAYNEQFF	TGTGCCAGCAGCTCCTCGGACAGGGCCTACAATGAGCAGTTCTTC
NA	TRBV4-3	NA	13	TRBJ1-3	CASSQNRANTIYF	TGCGCCAGCAGCCAAAACAGAGCAAACACCATATATTTT
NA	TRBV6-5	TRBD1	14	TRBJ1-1	CASSWDRKYTEAFF	TGTGCCAGCAGCTGGGACAGAAAGTACACTGAAGCTTTCTTT
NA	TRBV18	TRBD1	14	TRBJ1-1	CASSEGQGNTEAFF	TGTGCCAGCTCGGAGGGACAGGGAAACACTGAAGCTTTCTTT
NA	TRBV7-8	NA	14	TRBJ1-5	CASSFIASNQPQHF	TGTGCCAGCAGCTTTATAGCCAGCAATCAGCCCCAGCATTTT
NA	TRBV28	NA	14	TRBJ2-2	CASSFDPGTGELFF	TGTGCCAGCAGTTTCGATCCAGGGACCGGGGAGCTGTTTTTT
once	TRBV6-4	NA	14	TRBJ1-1	CASSDTDRNTEAFF	TGTGCCAGCAGTGACACCGACAGAAACACTGAAGCTTTCTTT
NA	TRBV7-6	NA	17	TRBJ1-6	CASSLGELRSYNSPLHF	TGTGCCAGCAGCTTAGGCGAGCTACGCTCCTATAATTCACCCCTCCACTTT
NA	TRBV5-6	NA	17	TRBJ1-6	CASSLTGFVTYNSPLHF	TGTGCCAGCAGCTTGACAGGGTTCGTCACCTATAATTCACCCCTCCACTTT
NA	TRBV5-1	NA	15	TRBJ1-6	CASSLTGTGRSPLHF	TGCGCCAGCAGCCTAACCGGGACCGGGAGGTCACCCCTCCACTTT
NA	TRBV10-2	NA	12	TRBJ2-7	CASSRVTYEQYF	TGCGCCAGCAGTCGGGTCACCTACGAGCAGTACTTC
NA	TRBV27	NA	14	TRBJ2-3	CASSYLAYTDTQYF	TGTGCCAGCAGTTATCTAGCTTACACAGATACGCAGTATTTT
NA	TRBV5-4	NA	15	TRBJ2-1	CASSLDRNSYNEQFF	TGTGCCAGCAGCCTCGACAGGAACTCCTACAATGAGCAGTTCTTC
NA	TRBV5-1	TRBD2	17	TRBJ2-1	CASSPYSSGGSYNEQFF	TGCGCCAGCAGCCCATACAGTAGCGGGGGCTCCTACAATGAGCAGTTCTTC
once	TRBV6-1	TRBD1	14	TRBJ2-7	CASSRGQGSYEQYF	TGTGCCAGCAGTCGGGGACAGGGGTCCTACGAGCAGTACTTC
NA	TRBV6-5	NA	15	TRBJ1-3	CASSYSAGAGNTIYF	TGTGCCAGCAGTTACTCGGCAGGGGCTGGAAACACCATATATTTT